The 12 T cell receptor beta chains given below trace back to one sample, sequenced in a study of T cells in Graves' hyperthyroidism and ophthalmopathy. The source material, RNA transcripts, was used to amplify TCR beta CDR3 regions. The primer set for the first-round RT-PCR of the TCR CDR3 was HTBI. TCRdb redid the calling of the multiplex PCR reads with MiXCR, one entry per CDR3 protein. Of nearly 250,000 distinct CDR3 sequences in the sample, approximately 25% were seen once. Input material: blood. The source is a woman aged 40 to 49 with Graves' ophthalmopathy.

The table lists this clonotype with many counts. The V gene is TRBV5-4, the J gene TRBJ2-7; 13 bases are a match to TRBD2. CDR1 is SGHNT and CDR2 is YYREEE in the germline V gene (reference sequence). The V segment lost 1 base and the J segment 5 bases; nucleotides outside the gene matches: 6. The CDR3 spans 16 residues. The DNA for the CDR3 is TGTGCCAGCAGCTTGTCCCTTACTAGCGGGAGGGACGAGCAGTACTTC. Amino acid sequence: CASSLSLTSGRDEQYF.

This clonotype was counted at least ten times. Since a much larger clone is just one base distant, this may be a read error. J is TRBJ2-7 and V is TRBV12-3 or TRBV12-4, with TRBD2 matching 7 bases. This CDR3 contains 14 residues. The CDR3: CASSPTSRTYKQYF. The DNA for the CDR3 is TGTGCCAGCAGTCCGACTAGCAGAACCTACAAGCAGTACTTC.

This clonotype was found many times. The chain carries TRBV6-1 and TRBJ2-7; perhaps D is TRBD1 or TRBD2 (5 bases each). Germline V CDR1 and CDR2: MNHNS, SASEGT. The CDR3 is 14 residues long. Trimming left V 3 bases short and J 2 bases short, with 11 bases between. DNA for the CDR3: TGTGCCAGCAGTGATCGGGGCAGAACCTACGAGCAGTACTTC. It encodes CASSDRGRTYEQYF.

This clonotype was counted many times. V usage is TRBV2 and J usage is TRBJ2-5; D gene ambiguous. The CDR3 spans 11 residues. Trimming shortened V by 6 bases and J by 7 bases, and 9 bases separated the two germline ends. CDR1 and CDR2 from the germline V gene are SNHLY and FYNNEI. The DNA of the CDR3 is TGTGCCAGCAGCGCGGTGGGGACCCAGTACTTC. It specifies CASSAVGTQYF.

This clonotype appeared many times. The chain uses TRBV4-2 and TRBJ1-1; D call uncertain. The CDR3 loop spans 11 amino acids. Trimming shortened V by 3 bases and J by 9 bases, and 8 bases separated the two germline ends. The germline gives CDR1 LGHNA, CDR2 YNFKEQ. CDR3 sequence (DNA): TGTGCCAGCAGCCAGGATCGTAAAGCTTTCTTT. Protein sequence: CASSQDRKAFF.

This clonotype has a count of ten or more. This rearrangement joins TRBV28 to TRBJ2-7; D possibly corresponds to TRBD1 (6 bases). The CDR3 sequence is 14 residues long. V was cut by 2 bases and J by 9 bases, with 17 bases left in between. The germline V gene has CDR1 MDHEN and CDR2 SYDVKM. The DNA for the CDR3 is TGTGCCAGCAGTTTAAGGCAGGGGATTAGGGGGCAGTACTTC. Residues: CASSLRQGIRGQYF.

This clonotype appeared many times. This chain links TRBV6-1 with TRBJ2-5; 12 nucleotides align to TRBD2. V dropped 5 bases and J dropped 5; count of bases not matched to a gene: 18. Germline-derived CDR1 and CDR2 are MNHNS and SASEGT. CDR3 length: 19 amino acids. DNA of the CDR3: TGTGCCAGCAGTCAAATCGGGCACCCTAGCGGGAGGGTAGGGGAGACCCAGTACTTC. Encoded protein: CASSQIGHPSGRVGETQYF.

This clonotype occurred many times. This chain uses TRBV5-1 with TRBJ2-7; 9 nucleotides line up with TRBD2. CDR1 SGHRS and CDR2 YFSETQ come from the germline V gene. The CDR3 totals 14 residues. V lost 4 bases and J lost 6; bases outside the gene matches: 8. The CDR3 DNA follows: TGCGCCAGCAGCGAAATAGCGGGAGCGGGCGAGCAGTACTTC. Its translation is CASSEIAGAGEQYF.

The chain couples TRBV25-1 to TRBJ1-2; 9 nucleotides line up with TRBD1. The J segment lost 0 bases and the V segment lost 3 bases, leaving 5 bases of the junction unmatched. This CDR3 contains 16 residues. CDR1 is MGHDK, CDR2 SYGVNS, per germline. The CDR3 loop reads CASSDWTGVSNYGYTF. CDR3 bases: TGTGCCAGCAGTGACTGGACAGGGGTCTCTAACTATGGCTACACCTTC.

This clonotype was detected only a few times. This chain links TRBV4-1 with TRBJ2-5; 7 nucleotides agree with TRBD2. The junction had 9 bases not matched to a gene; V was cut back by 0 bases and J by 5 bases. This CDR3 comprises 16 residues. Germline V lookup: CDR1 MGHRA, CDR2 YSYEKL. CDR3 loop: CASSQEVGGPGETQYF. For the CDR3, the DNA is TGCGCCAGCAGCCAAGAGGTGGGAGGGCCTGGGGAGACCCAGTACTTC.

The genes are TRBV14 and TRBJ2-7; D unresolved. Germline CDR1 and CDR2: SGHDN and FVKESK. The CDR3 sequence is 12 residues long. V lost 2 bases, J lost 12 bases, and 14 bases lay in between. CDR3 amino acids: CASSQTNTHWYF. As DNA, the CDR3 is TGTGCCAGCAGCCAAACGAACACACACTGGTACTTC.

This clonotype was detected many times. The chain recombines TRBV11-2 with TRBJ2-2, with 15 bases lining up with TRBD2. Losses at the gene ends were 1 base for V and 4 bases for J; bases not matched to a gene: 4. CDR3 length equals 18 residues. Germline CDR1 SGHAT, CDR2 FQNNGV. The CDR3 DNA reads TGTGCCAGCAGCTTAGGGGGACTAGCGGGAGGCCTCACCGGGGAGCTGTTTTTT. The encoded protein is CASSLGGLAGGLTGELFF. Looking up the rest from reference TRBV11-2 and TRBJ2-2 gives the full variable domain: EAGVAQSPRYKIIEKRQSVAFWCNPISGHATLYWYQQILGQGPKLLIQFQNNGVVDDSQLPKDRFSAERLKGVDSTLKIQPAKLEDSAVYLCASSLGGLAGGLTGELFFGEGSRLTVL.